This is a list of T cell receptor beta chains from one sample in a study of radiotherapy plus CTLA-4 blockade in lung cancer. Repertoires were generated with immunoSEQ multiplex PCR, while TCRdb's copy carries only in-frame clones and drops some. The sample records roughly 32,000 clones, roughly 71% being singletons. The material sequenced was peripheral blood, taken from a patient treated with radiotherapy plus ipilimumab. The receptors here all came from a human donor with non-small cell lung cancer who had stable disease on radiotherapy plus ipilimumab. The CDR3 runs from the conserved cysteine through the conserved F or W. The D gene is left open where the match is weak. Only part of the rows carry a size: once, few, many, or a class if the clone is expanded.

j_call | v_call | clone_size | d_call | cdr3_nt | cdr3_aa
TRBJ2-3 | TRBV5-1 | - | TRBD1 | TGCGCCAGCAGCGGGACAGGGAGTACAGATACGCAGTATTTT | CASSGTGSTDTQYF
TRBJ1-1 | TRBV27 | - | - | TGTGCCAGCAGTTTATCCACAGTGTCGGTAACTGAAGCTTTCTTT | CASSLSTVSVTEAFF
TRBJ1-2 | TRBV4-1 | - | - | TGCGCCAGCAGCCAAGCCCAACGGGATGGCTACACCTTC | CASSQAQRDGYTF
TRBJ2-5 | TRBV9 | - | TRBD2 | TGTGCCAGCAGCGCCCGACTAGCGGGGTACCAAGAGACCCAGTACTTC | CASSARLAGYQETQYF
TRBJ2-7 | TRBV10-3 | - | - | TGTGCCATCAGGGGATCGGAGGGGTACGAGCAGTACTTC | CAIRGSEGYEQYF
TRBJ2-1 | TRBV7-6 | few | - | TGTGCCAGCAGCTTAGCGGGAGCCTACAATGAGCAGTTCTTC | CASSLAGAYNEQFF
TRBJ2-7 | TRBV11-1 | medium-sized | - | TGTGCCAGCACCAAAGGTTGGTCCTACGAGCAGTACTTC | CASTKGWSYEQYF
TRBJ2-7 | TRBV7-6 | - | TRBD1 | TGTGCCAGCAGCTCAACCGGGACAGGGTATCGAGACGAGCAGTACTTC | CASSSTGTGYRDEQYF
TRBJ1-4 | TRBV4-2 | - | TRBD1 | TGTGCCAGCAGCCAAGATACCGGGGGACAGCCTAATGAAAAACTGTTTTTT | CASSQDTGGQPNEKLFF
TRBJ2-1 | TRBV9 | - | - | TGTGCCAGCAGCGTAGTCATGGGGTCAGGTAGTGAGCAGTTCTTC | CASSVVMGSGSEQFF
TRBJ2-3 | TRBV5-6 | - | TRBD2 | TGTGCCAGCAGCCCCTGGCTAGCGGGGGGATACACAGATACGCAGTATTTT | CASSPWLAGGYTDTQYF
TRBJ2-1 | TRBV2 | - | - | TGTGCCAGCAAAGTCTCGAGCTCCTACAATGAGCAGTTCTTC | CASKVSSSYNEQFF
TRBJ1-2 | TRBV15 | - | TRBD1 | TGTGCCACCAGCAGAGAAACCGGGACAGACCTCCTTAACTATGGCTACACCTTC | CATSRETGTDLLNYGYTF
TRBJ1-3 | TRBV6-5 | - | TRBD1 | TGTGCCAGCAGATCTTCAGGGGGCGGAGGTGGCACCATATATTTT | CASRSSGGGGGTIYF
TRBJ1-3 | TRBV10-3 | - | - | TGTGCCATCAGTGAGATACAGGGAAACACCATATATTTT | CAISEIQGNTIYF
TRBJ2-2 | TRBV7-2 | few | - | TGTGCCAGCAGCTTACGCCGAACTTCCGGGGAGCTGTTTTTT | CASSLRRTSGELFF
TRBJ2-1 | TRBV5-4 | - | - | TGTGCCAGCAGCCGGGGACCCAAGCTTCCCTACAATGAGCAGTTCTTC | CASSRGPKLPYNEQFF
TRBJ2-2 | TRBV6-6 | - | - | TGTGCCAGCAGCCCAGGAGGGACCGGGGAGCTGTTTTTT | CASSPGGTGELFF
TRBJ1-5 | TRBV28 | once | - | TGTGCCAGCAGTTCCCCCGGCAAAGCATACAGGGTAGGAGGGCAGCCCCAGCATTTT | CASSSPGKAYRVGGQPQHF
TRBJ2-1 | TRBV5-6 | - | - | TGTGCCAGCAGCTTGGCGTACAATGAGCAGTTCTTC | CASSLAYNEQFF
TRBJ1-3 | TRBV7-8 | - | - | TGTGCCAGCAGCTCGTCCGGCGGGTACTCTGGAAACACCATATATTTT | CASSSSGGYSGNTIYF
TRBJ2-1 | TRBV14 | few | - | TGTGCCAGCAGCCAAGATATTGGGAGTCCTTCCCAGTTCTTC | CASSQDIGSPSQFF
TRBJ2-3 | TRBV27 | - | TRBD2 | TGTGCCAGCGGACCGCTAGCGGGAAATGAGTATTTT | CASGPLAGNEYF
TRBJ2-7 | TRBV11-3 | - | TRBD1 | TGTGCCAGCAGCCGCCGGCGGGGGGACAGGGGGATGTACGAGCAGTACTTC | CASSRRRGDRGMYEQYF
TRBJ2-1 | TRBV6-5 | - | TRBD2 | TGTGCCAGCAGAAGGACTAGCGGAAAATACAATGAGCAGTTCTTC | CASRRTSGKYNEQFF
TRBJ1-2 | TRBV6-1 | - | - | TGTGCCAGCAGTGAAGATTCAGCCGGCTCGCTCTATGGCTACACCTTC | CASSEDSAGSLYGYTF
TRBJ2-5 | TRBV7-2 | - | TRBD1 | TGTGCCAGCAGCTTCGGGACAGCCTTTCAAGAGACCCAGTACTTC | CASSFGTAFQETQYF
TRBJ1-1 | TRBV6-5 | - | - | TGTGCCAGCAGTTACGGGAAGAACACTGAAGCTTTCTTT | CASSYGKNTEAFF
TRBJ2-3 | TRBV27 | - | TRBD2 | TGTGCCAGCAGGTCACTAGCGGGGGCGTCACATACGCAGTATTTT | CASRSLAGASHTQYF
TRBJ2-2 | TRBV2 | - | - | TGTGCCAGCAGTGTCAGGAACGCCGGGGAGCTGTTTTTT | CASSVRNAGELFF
TRBJ2-1 | TRBV10-1 | - | TRBD2 | TGCGCCAGCAGCCTGACTAGCCTGGGGGAGCAGTTCTTC | CASSLTSLGEQFF
TRBJ2-1 | TRBV27 | - | - | TGTGCCAGCAGTTTATCCCTCGGGTTGGCTTACAATGAGCAGTTCTTC | CASSLSLGLAYNEQFF
TRBJ1-4 | TRBV6-1 | - | TRBD1 | TGTGCCAGCAGCCGCCCACAGGGGGCGTCTGAAAAACTGTTTTTT | CASSRPQGASEKLFF
TRBJ2-7 | TRBV5-1 | - | TRBD2 | TGCGCCAGCAGCTTGGTTGCGGGAGGGGAGCAGTACTTC | CASSLVAGGEQYF
TRBJ1-2 | TRBV18 | - | - | TGTGCCAGCTCACCACCGACGGGGACTAACTATGGCTACACCTTC | CASSPPTGTNYGYTF
TRBJ2-4 | TRBV18 | - | - | TGTGCCAGCTCACCATCGGCCAGTGCCCTAGCCAAAAACATTCAGTACTTC | CASSPSASALAKNIQYF
TRBJ2-2 | TRBV4-1 | medium-sized | - | TGCGCCAGCAGCCAAGAGAGGACCGGGGAGCTGTTTTTT | CASSQERTGELFF
TRBJ2-7 | TRBV25-1 | - | - | TGTGCCAGCAGGACAGTGTTCGAGCAGTACTTC | CASRTVFEQYF
TRBJ2-1 | TRBV5-1 | - | - | TGCGCCAGCAGCTCCGGTCGAAATGAGCAGTTCTTC | CASSSGRNEQFF
TRBJ2-1 | TRBV5-1 | - | TRBD1 | TGCGCCAGCACTGAGGACAGGCCAACCTACAATGAGCAGTTCTTC | CASTEDRPTYNEQFF
TRBJ2-1 | TRBV7-9 | - | - | TGTGCCAGCAGCTTAGTGGTAATCCATGAGCAGTTCTTC | CASSLVVIHEQFF
TRBJ2-3 | TRBV18 | few | - | TGTGCCAGCTCACCCGACAGGACTAACACAGATACGCAGTATTTT | CASSPDRTNTDTQYF
TRBJ1-5 | TRBV6-6 | - | - | TGTGCCAGCAGTTACTCCTATAGTCAGCCCCAGCATTTT | CASSYSYSQPQHF
TRBJ2-7 | TRBV30 | - | - | TGTGCCTGGAACAGGGTTGAGTACGAGCAGTACTTC | CAWNRVEYEQYF
TRBJ2-1 | TRBV4-2 | - | TRBD2 | TGTGCCAGCGGCCTGGGACTAGCGGTCAATGAGCAGTTCTTC | CASGLGLAVNEQFF
TRBJ2-7 | TRBV21-1 | - | - | TGTGCCAGCATCGAAAGGTGCTACGAGCAGTACTTC | CASIERCYEQYF
TRBJ2-7 | TRBV28 | once | - | TGTGCCAGCAGCCACCTCTACGAGCAGTACTTC | CASSHLYEQYF
TRBJ2-5 | TRBV7-7 | - | - | TGTGCTAGCAGCTTATCACCCGTGGGGTACCAAGAGACCCAGTACTTC | CASSLSPVGYQETQYF
TRBJ2-7 | TRBV7-6 | - | TRBD2 | TGTGCCAGCAGCTTAGGTTCGGGGGGAAGCTCCTACGAGCAGTACTTC | CASSLGSGGSSYEQYF
TRBJ2-6 | TRBV18 | - | TRBD1 | TGTGCCAGCTCACACGAGACAGGGGGGGCTGGGGCCAACGTCCTGACTTTC | CASSHETGGAGANVLTF
TRBJ2-2 | TRBV14 | few | - | TGTGCCAGCAGTCGACAGACTACCGGGGAGCTGTTTTTT | CASSRQTTGELFF